A single sample gave rise to the 25 T cell receptor beta chains below, sequenced in a study of Graves' ophthalmopathy and Graves' hyperthyroidism. Amplified material comprised TCR beta CDR3 regions derived from RNA transcripts. Following a first-round RT-PCR that used HTBI primers, a second-round multiplex PCR was carried out. One entry per CDR3 protein, called by TCRdb with MiXCR from the multiplex PCR reads. The top ten hold approximately 4.1% of the sample, which has about 550,000 distinct CDR3 sequences, roughly 40% seen once. Sequenced sample: peripheral blood or thyroid tissue (not recorded which). Source of these receptors: an adult man with Graves' hyperthyroidism.

This clonotype was counted only a few times. The CDR3: CASNPGGAGYGYTF. The CDR3 DNA follows: TGTGCCAGCAACCCCGGGGGCGCAGGCTATGGCTACACCTTC. The V gene is TRBV28, the J gene TRBJ1-2, with D perhaps matching TRBD1 (6 bases). There are 14 residues in the CDR3. From germline, CDR1 is MDHEN and CDR2 SYDVKM. The V end was cut by 7 bases, the J end by 4 bases, with 16 bases between.

V usage is TRBV10-3 and J usage is TRBJ2-5, with 8 bases that match TRBD1. After removal of 10 bases from V and 9 bases from J, the junction contained 19 bases not matched to a gene. This CDR3 contains 15 residues. Germline V gene sequence: CDR1 ENHRY, CDR2 SYGVKD. The CDR3 sequence: CATAPGQGSNQPQYF. In nucleotides, the CDR3 is TGTGCCACCGCCCCTGGACAGGGAAGCAATCAGCCCCAGTACTTC.

V is TRBV20-1 and J is TRBJ2-7; D remains ambiguous. The J call may be mistaken, given a closer DNA end match to TRBJ2-1. The length of the CDR3 is 14 residues. In germline, CDR1 is DFQATT, CDR2 SNEGSKA (reference sequence). In DNA, the CDR3 is TGCAGTGCTAGAGCGAGAGACAACGATACCCCTCAGTTCTTC. It yields the protein CSARARDNDTPQFF.

This chain connects TRBV6-5 to TRBJ2-2, with TRBD2 as a possible D gene (6 bases). The V and J ends lost 5 bases and 7 bases respectively, with 17 bases between them. The CDR3 extends over 15 amino acids. Germline CDR1 MNHEY, CDR2 SVGAGI. CDR3 sequence reads: CASSESTGVVGELFF. The CDR3 DNA sequence: TGTGCCAGCAGTGAATCGACGGGAGTGGTCGGGGAGCTGTTTTTT.

Notes on this clonotype: Because the CDR3 is missing its conserved closing phenylalanine or tryptophan, this is likely a read error. The rearrangement joins TRBV7-9 to TRBJ2-7, with no clear D. The CDR3 runs to 17 residues. CDR1 and CDR2 (germline): SEHNR, FQNEAQ (reference sequence). Trimming removed 7 bases at V and 1 base at J, with 23 bases between. Here the CDR3 reads CASTHVGTRAFSYEQYL. DNA of the CDR3: TGTGCCAGCACCCATGTCGGCACCCGGGCCTTTTCCTACGAGCAGTACCTC.

V and J are TRBV29-1 and TRBJ1-2; TRBD1 is a possible D gene (5 bases). V shed 8 bases and J shed 2 bases, with 9 bases lying between them. Germline CDR1 reads SQVTM; CDR2 reads ANQGSEA. The CDR3 has 11 residues. CDR3 sequence (DNA): TGCAGCTTAGGGGACAACTATGGCTACACCTTC. Amino acids: CSLGDNYGYTF.

V gene TRBV24-1 combines with J gene TRBJ2-3; weak D call: TRBD2 (6 bases). The CDR3 has 15 residues. V lost 3 bases and J 7 bases, leaving 16 bases between the germline ends. Looked up from germline, CDR1 is KGHDR and CDR2 is SFDVKD. CDR3 in DNA: TGTGCCACCAGTGATACCGGGACTCCACCTCATACGCAGTATTTT. Amino acids: CATSDTGTPPHTQYF.

This clonotype has at least ten counts. The rearrangement joins TRBV4-2 to TRBJ2-7; 9 nucleotides match TRBD1. This CDR3 has 13 residues. J gave up 5 bases and V 1 base, and 0 bases lay outside the gene matches. From germline, CDR1 is LGHNA and CDR2 YNFKEQ. The CDR3 loop is CASSQGDRDEQYF. The CDR3 nucleotides read TGTGCCAGCAGCCAAGGGGACAGGGACGAGCAGTACTTC.

This clonotype was seen many times. The gene calls are TRBV7-6 and TRBJ1-4; D is undetermined. Germline V lookup: CDR1 SGHVS, CDR2 FNYEAQ. With 3 bases removed from V and 4 bases from J, the gap between germline ends came to 9 bases. The length of the CDR3 is 14 residues. This CDR3 reads CASSLEPRNEKLFF. Here the CDR3 DNA reads TGTGCCAGCAGCTTGGAACCGCGTAATGAAAAACTGTTTTTT.

This clonotype appeared many times. V and J are TRBV7-9 and TRBJ1-1; D call uncertain. V lost 8 bases to trimming and J lost 1 base, with 11 bases between them. The CDR3 length is 13 residues. Germline V gene lookup returns CDR1 SEHNR and CDR2 FQNEAQ (reference sequence). The CDR3 region has the DNA TGTGCCAGCTCCGGGAAGGCGAACACTGAAGCTTTCTTT. It is translated as CASSGKANTEAFF.

A note on this clonotype: The junction departs from the called germline gene at one end, perhaps through a read error. This chain uses TRBV12-3 or TRBV12-4 with TRBJ1-6; a weak D match, TRBD1 (6 bases). The CDR3 is 13 amino acids. CDR3 bases: TGTGCCAGCAGGAACAGGGAAACTTCGCCCCTCCGCTTT. This gives the protein CASRNRETSPLRF.

The rearrangement uses TRBV6-5 and TRBJ2-3; 11 positions agree with TRBD1. The CDR3 sequence is 16 residues long. Germline V gives CDR1 MNHEY, CDR2 SVGAGI. The trim removed 6 bases at V and 2 bases at J, leaving 7 bases unmatched. The CDR3 sequence is CASSPGTGGTTDTQYF. In DNA, the CDR3 is TGTGCCAGCAGCCCTGGGACAGGGGGAACCACAGATACGCAGTATTTT.

This clonotype was seen repeatedly, ten times or more. The V and J genes are TRBV2 and TRBJ1-1; D gene uncertain. Trimming cost V 9 bases and J 0 bases, with 11 bases left between them. The CDR3 is 13 amino acids. The germline CDR1 and CDR2 sequences are SNHLY and FYNNEI. For the CDR3, the DNA is TGTGCCAGGGGTCGGGGAGTGAACACTGAAGCTTTCTTT. The encoded protein is CARGRGVNTEAFF.

This clonotype was picked up many times. The rearrangement joins TRBV20-1 to TRBJ2-7; D perhaps matches TRBD2 (6 bases). Germline V lookup: CDR1 DFQATT, CDR2 SNEGSKA (reference sequence). V lost 6 bases and J lost 1, with 13 bases in between. This CDR3 has 13 amino acids. In DNA, the CDR3 is TGCAGTGCCGAGACTAGAAAGTCCTACGAGCAGTACTTC. Translated, it gives CSAETRKSYEQYF.

The rearrangement uses TRBV20-1 and TRBJ2-5; TRBD2 matches 9 bases. The CDR3 length is 15 residues. Germline CDR1 and CDR2: DFQATT and SNEGSKA (reference sequence). The ends lost 3 bases at V and 4 bases at J; junction bases unmatched: 9. The CDR3 nucleotides read TGCAGTGCTAGGGCGCCCGGGACTAGCCGAGAGACCCAGTACTTC. Amino acids: CSARAPGTSRETQYF.

At least ten counts were recorded for this clonotype. V and J are TRBV29-1 and TRBJ2-7; D possibly matches TRBD1 or TRBD2 (5 bases each). Germline CDR1 is SQVTM and CDR2 is ANQGSEA. V gave up 3 bases and J gave up 2 bases, with 8 bases separating them. The CDR3 runs to 12 residues. CDR3 nucleotides: TGCAGCGTTGAGAGGGGACCCTACGAGCAGTACTTC. Translating gives CSVERGPYEQYF.

This clonotype appeared many times. The chain recombines TRBV19 with TRBJ2-7; D is undetermined. This CDR3 is 13 amino acids long. V gave up 3 bases and J gave up 4 bases, with 10 bases separating them. Germline V CDR1 and CDR2: LNHDA, SQIVND (reference sequence). The CDR3 DNA is TGTGCCAGTAGTATTCAGGACGAATACGAGCAGTACTTC. Amino acids: CASSIQDEYEQYF.

This clonotype was seen at least ten times. The chain combines TRBV25-1 with TRBJ2-3; no clear D. Per the germline V gene, CDR1 is MGHDK and CDR2 is SYGVNS. V lost 1 base to trimming and J lost 2 bases, with 7 bases between them. This CDR3 has 14 amino acids. The DNA for the CDR3 is TGTGCCAGCAGTGAATCCATGTTCACAGATACGCAGTATTTT. Its translation is CASSESMFTDTQYF.

At least ten counts were recorded for this clonotype. The rearrangement joins TRBV7-9 to TRBJ2-7; a weak D match, TRBD1 (6 bases). V was clipped by 1 base and J by 5 bases, with 12 bases between them. Germline V gene data show CDR1 as SEHNR and CDR2 as FQNEAQ (reference sequence). This CDR3 contains 14 residues. The chain's CDR3 is CASSLGGGLDEQYF. The CDR3 nucleotides are TGTGCCAGCAGCTTAGGAGGGGGTTTGGACGAGCAGTACTTC.

Points on this clonotype: Its ends do not fully match the called genes, so a read error is possible. The chain couples TRBV7-2 to TRBJ2-5; 12 nucleotides match TRBD2. The CDR3 has 16 amino acids. Germline CDR1 and CDR2: SGHTA and FQGNSA. The chain's CDR3 is CASSLALAGGQEDQYF. For the CDR3, the DNA is TGTGCCAGCAGCCTAGCACTAGCGGGGGGCCAAGAGGACCAGTACTTC.

This clonotype was seen only a few times. The chain uses TRBV7-6 and TRBJ2-1, with D possibly TRBD1 on 6 matching bases. The CDR3 extends over 14 amino acids. The germline V and J ends were trimmed by 4 bases and 4 bases, with 11 bases remaining between them. The germline V gene encodes CDR1 SGHVS and CDR2 FNYEAQ. CDR3 sequence: CASSSTTGYNEQFF. Written as DNA, the CDR3 is TGTGCCAGCAGCTCAACGACAGGATACAATGAGCAGTTCTTC.

This clonotype appeared once. The chain combines TRBV20-1 with TRBJ1-1, with 8 bases fitting TRBD1. The V gene's germline CDR1 is DFQATT and CDR2 SNEGSKA (reference sequence). V shed 5 bases and J 10 bases; nucleotides not matched to a gene: 9. The CDR3 is 12 amino acids. As DNA, the CDR3 is TGCAGTGCTCGGACAGGGCAGGTTGGAGCTTTCTTT. Its translation is CSARTGQVGAFF.

The rearrangement joins TRBV7-6 to TRBJ2-7; D is unclear. The end of the DNA aligns better with TRBJ2-1, so the J call may be wrong. Germline assignment: CDR1 SGHVS and CDR2 FNYEAQ. The CDR3 runs 13 residues. In DNA form, the CDR3 reads TGTGCCAGCAGCCCGCCGTTCTACAATGAGCAGTTCTTC. Translating it yields CASSPPFYNEQFF.

This clonotype was observed at least ten times. The chain links TRBV7-8 to TRBJ1-4; D gene unclear. V lost 0 bases, J lost 8 bases, and 7 bases lay in between. Germline assignment: CDR1 SGHVS and CDR2 FQNEAQ. There are 13 residues in the CDR3. CDR3 loop: CASSLAHSEKLFF. The CDR3 DNA reads as TGTGCCAGCAGCTTAGCCCACAGCGAAAAACTGTTTTTT.

This clonotype appeared once. J is TRBJ2-5 and V is TRBV10-3, with 8 nucleotides matching TRBD1. The end of the DNA aligns better with TRBJ2-1, so the J call may be wrong. Germline assignment: CDR1 ENHRY and CDR2 SYGVKD. The CDR3 runs to 13 residues. For the CDR3, the DNA is TGTGCCATCAGTCCTACAGGGGGGAGTGAGCAGTTCTTC. Translated, it gives CAISPTGGSEQFF.